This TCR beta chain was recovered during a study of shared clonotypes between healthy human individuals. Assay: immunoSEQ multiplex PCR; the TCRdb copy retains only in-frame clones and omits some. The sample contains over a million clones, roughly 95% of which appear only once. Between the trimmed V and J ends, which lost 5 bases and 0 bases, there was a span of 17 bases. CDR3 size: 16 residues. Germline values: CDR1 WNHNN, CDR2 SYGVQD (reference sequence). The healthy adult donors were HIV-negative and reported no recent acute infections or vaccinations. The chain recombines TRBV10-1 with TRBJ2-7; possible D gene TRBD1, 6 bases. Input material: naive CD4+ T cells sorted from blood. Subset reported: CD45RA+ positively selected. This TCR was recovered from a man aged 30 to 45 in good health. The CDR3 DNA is TGCGCCAGCAGTCCATCAGGGGCGGAGAGCTCCTACGAGCAGTACTTC. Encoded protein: CASSPSGAESSYEQYF.